This T cell receptor (beta chain) was identified in a study of human T cells and chemical hapten exposure. This clonotype has ten or more counts. Its antigen is not identified. Specified time point: pre-sensitization, week 0. Treatment given: therapeutic diphenylcyclopropenone sensitization with weekly scalp DPC. Total RNA was isolated from unfractionated whole blood. Study outcomes and limitations: High-frequency TCRs, those above 1 in 1000, stayed the same after DPC sensitization.

TCRdb recomputed calls from the RACE reads with MiXCR, one row per CDR3 protein. The sample has 300,000 to 450,000 distinct CDR3 sequences; 5.1% are singletons. The CDR3 consists of 15 residues. Germline V CDR1 and CDR2: MDHEN, SYDVKM. Losses at the gene ends were 7 bases for V and 2 bases for J; bases not matched to a gene: 4. The sequences come from whole blood, collected in connection with sensitization to the hapten diphenylcyclopropenone (DPC). The chain employs TRBV28 and TRBJ1-6, with 8 bases identical to TRBD1. This TCR came from a woman in her forties or fifties with alopecia areata. Some clones in this sample may be carry-over from other donors' samples. The CDR3 protein is CASIQTGAYNSPLHF. CDR3 in DNA: TGTGCCAGCATCCAGACAGGGGCCTATAATTCACCCCTCCACTTT.